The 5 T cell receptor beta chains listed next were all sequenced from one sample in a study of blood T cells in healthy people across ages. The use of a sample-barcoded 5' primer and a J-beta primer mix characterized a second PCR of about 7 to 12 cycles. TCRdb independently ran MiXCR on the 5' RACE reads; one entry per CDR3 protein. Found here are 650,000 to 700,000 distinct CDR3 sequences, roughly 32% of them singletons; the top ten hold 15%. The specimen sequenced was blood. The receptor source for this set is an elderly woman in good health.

The chain's CDR3 is CSVKLAGGYEQYF. The CDR3 bases are TGCAGCGTTAAACTAGCGGGAGGCTACGAGCAGTACTTC. The rearrangement joins TRBV29-1 to TRBJ2-7; 12 nucleotides match TRBD2. CDR3 length: 13 residues. Germline V gives CDR1 SQVTM, CDR2 ANQGSEA. The V and J ends lost 5 bases and 3 bases, in that order; junction bases with no gene match: 2.

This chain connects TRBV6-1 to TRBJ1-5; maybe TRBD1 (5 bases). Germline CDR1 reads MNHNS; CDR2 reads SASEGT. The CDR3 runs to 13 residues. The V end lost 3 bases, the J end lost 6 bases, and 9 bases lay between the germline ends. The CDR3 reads CASSDGGPQPQHF. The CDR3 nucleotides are TGTGCCAGCAGTGATGGGGGTCCTCAGCCCCAGCATTTT.

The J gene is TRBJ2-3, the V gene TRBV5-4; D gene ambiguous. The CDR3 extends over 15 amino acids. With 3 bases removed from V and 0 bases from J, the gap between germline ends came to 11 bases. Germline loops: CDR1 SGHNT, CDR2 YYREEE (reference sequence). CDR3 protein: CASSYLLGSTDTQYF. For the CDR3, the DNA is TGTGCCAGCAGCTATCTATTAGGGAGCACAGATACGCAGTATTTT.

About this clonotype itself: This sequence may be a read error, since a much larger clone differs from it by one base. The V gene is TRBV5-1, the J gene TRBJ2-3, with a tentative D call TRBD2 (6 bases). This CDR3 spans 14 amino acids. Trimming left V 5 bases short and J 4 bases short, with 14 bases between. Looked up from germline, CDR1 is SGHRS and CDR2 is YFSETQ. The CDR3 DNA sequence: TGCGCCAGCAGGGGACGCGGGGCTTCAGATACGCAGTATTTT. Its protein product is CASRGRGASDTQYF.

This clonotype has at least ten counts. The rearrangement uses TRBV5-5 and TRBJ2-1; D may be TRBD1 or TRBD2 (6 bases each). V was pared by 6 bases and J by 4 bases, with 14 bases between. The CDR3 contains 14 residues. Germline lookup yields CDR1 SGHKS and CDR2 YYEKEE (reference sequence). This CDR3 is CASTPGAGYNEQFF. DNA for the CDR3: TGTGCCAGCACCCCGGGGGCTGGTTACAATGAGCAGTTCTTC.